These T cell receptor beta chains were read from a single sample in a study of vaccination effects on CD4 cells after COVID-19. This table comes from immunoSEQ multiplex PCR, and its TCRdb copy is limited to in-frame clones, with some not included. The table lists tens of thousands of clones, around 70% of them singletons. For these TCRs, the target antigens are not known. The material sequenced was CD4+ T cells from PBMCs cultured without peptide, taken after COVID-19 vaccination. The receptors stem from a human donor who received a COVID-19 vaccine. Both conserved end residues are part of each CDR3. Each record gives: J gene, clone size, V gene, D gene, CDR3 protein, CDR3 DNA. A D gene is named only where the DNA matches it firmly. Size values are once, few and many counts, or a class for expanded clones, and some rows have none.

j_gene: TRBJ2-1
abundance: .
v_gene: TRBV9
d_gene: .
CDR3aa: CASSARQAAYNEQFF
CDR3nt: TGTGCCAGCAGCGCGAGACAGGCGGCCTACAATGAGCAGTTCTTC

j_gene: TRBJ2-4
abundance: .
v_gene: TRBV28
d_gene: .
CDR3aa: CASSPRIGRASRDYF
CDR3nt: TGTGCCAGCAGCCCTAGAATTGGCAGGGCTAGCCGGGACTACTTC

j_gene: TRBJ1-2
abundance: .
v_gene: TRBV6-6
d_gene: .
CDR3aa: CASSYESGGYTF
CDR3nt: TGTGCCAGCAGTTACGAGAGTGGTGGCTACACCTTC

j_gene: TRBJ1-1
abundance: .
v_gene: TRBV7-2
d_gene: .
CDR3aa: CASSWTARTEAFF
CDR3nt: TGTGCCAGCAGCTGGACAGCTAGAACTGAAGCTTTCTTT

j_gene: TRBJ2-2
abundance: .
v_gene: TRBV7-2
d_gene: .
CDR3aa: CASSLSITGELFF
CDR3nt: TGTGCCAGCAGCTTATCGATCACCGGGGAGCTGTTTTTT

j_gene: TRBJ1-1
abundance: .
v_gene: TRBV5-1
d_gene: .
CDR3aa: CASSLMWGGGTEAFF
CDR3nt: TGCGCCAGCAGCTTGATGTGGGGGGGCGGCACTGAAGCTTTCTTT

j_gene: TRBJ1-5
abundance: .
v_gene: TRBV10-3
d_gene: .
CDR3aa: CATSASNQPQHF
CDR3nt: TGTGCCACCTCAGCTAGCAATCAGCCCCAGCATTTT

j_gene: TRBJ1-1
abundance: .
v_gene: TRBV30
d_gene: .
CDR3aa: CAWTRSTVLGFEAFF
CDR3nt: TGTGCCTGGACCCGATCGACAGTTCTTGGATTTGAAGCTTTCTTT

j_gene: TRBJ1-1
abundance: .
v_gene: TRBV7-8
d_gene: .
CDR3aa: CASSNVGGNTEAFF
CDR3nt: TGTGCCAGCAGCAACGTGGGCGGGAACACTGAAGCTTTCTTT

j_gene: TRBJ1-4
abundance: .
v_gene: TRBV6-5
d_gene: TRBD1
CDR3aa: CASSPGTVRNEKLFF
CDR3nt: TGTGCCAGCAGCCCAGGGACAGTCCGTAATGAAAAACTGTTTTTT

j_gene: TRBJ2-1
abundance: few
v_gene: TRBV30
d_gene: TRBD2
CDR3aa: CAWSFPSGGGNYNEQFF
CDR3nt: TGTGCCTGGAGTTTCCCTTCAGGCGGGGGGAACTACAATGAGCAGTTCTTC

j_gene: TRBJ2-4
abundance: .
v_gene: TRBV19
d_gene: .
CDR3aa: CASKSRGPENIQYF
CDR3nt: TGTGCCAGTAAATCGCGGGGCCCCGAAAACATTCAGTACTTC

j_gene: TRBJ1-6
abundance: once
v_gene: TRBV18
d_gene: .
CDR3aa: CAGASSYNSPLHF
CDR3nt: TGCGCAGGGGCGAGCTCCTATAATTCACCCCTCCACTTT

j_gene: TRBJ2-2
abundance: .
v_gene: TRBV9
d_gene: TRBD2
CDR3aa: CASSIRASGTGELFF
CDR3nt: TGTGCCAGCAGCATCCGGGCTAGCGGCACCGGGGAGCTGTTTTTT

j_gene: TRBJ1-6
abundance: few
v_gene: TRBV10-2
d_gene: .
CDR3aa: CASSGNMGPLHF
CDR3nt: TGCGCCAGCAGTGGTAACATGGGACCCCTCCACTTT

j_gene: TRBJ2-5
abundance: .
v_gene: TRBV29-1
d_gene: .
CDR3aa: CSVGRGTVGETQYF
CDR3nt: TGCAGCGTTGGCCGGGGGACGGTGGGGGAGACCCAGTACTTC

j_gene: TRBJ2-5
abundance: .
v_gene: TRBV19
d_gene: .
CDR3aa: CASSPGETQYF
CDR3nt: TGTGCCAGTAGTCCGGGGGAGACCCAGTACTTC

j_gene: TRBJ1-6
abundance: .
v_gene: TRBV7-3
d_gene: TRBD1
CDR3aa: CASSEKKAGGVYNSPLHF
CDR3nt: TGTGCCAGCAGCGAGAAAAAAGCAGGGGGGGTCTATAATTCACCCCTCCACTTT

j_gene: TRBJ2-2
abundance: .
v_gene: TRBV6-2/TRBV6-3
d_gene: .
CDR3aa: CASSYSGLNTGELFF
CDR3nt: TGTGCCAGCAGTTACTCGGGGTTGAACACCGGGGAGCTGTTTTTT

j_gene: TRBJ1-1
abundance: few
v_gene: TRBV19
d_gene: .
CDR3aa: CASSRTGNTEAFF
CDR3nt: TGTGCCAGTAGCCGAACGGGAAACACTGAAGCTTTCTTT

j_gene: TRBJ1-5
abundance: once
v_gene: TRBV3-1/TRBV3-2
d_gene: TRBD1
CDR3aa: CASSTETGTANQPQHF
CDR3nt: TGTGCCAGCAGCACCGAAACCGGGACAGCGAATCAGCCCCAGCATTTT

j_gene: TRBJ2-1
abundance: medium-sized
v_gene: TRBV7-3
d_gene: .
CDR3aa: CASSLIAANEQFF
CDR3nt: TGTGCCAGCAGCTTAATAGCGGCCAATGAGCAGTTCTTC

j_gene: TRBJ1-5
abundance: .
v_gene: TRBV30
d_gene: .
CDR3aa: CAWSPGDNQPQHF
CDR3nt: TGTGCCTGGAGTCCCGGGGACAATCAGCCCCAGCATTTT

j_gene: TRBJ1-5
abundance: .
v_gene: TRBV5-1
d_gene: .
CDR3aa: CASSLVGGSNQPQHF
CDR3nt: TGCGCCAGCAGCTTGGTGGGGGGAAGCAATCAGCCCCAGCATTTT

j_gene: TRBJ1-3
abundance: few
v_gene: TRBV4-3
d_gene: .
CDR3aa: CASRPTGTVGNTIYF
CDR3nt: TGCGCCAGCAGGCCAACCGGGACGGTGGGAAACACCATATATTTT

j_gene: TRBJ2-1
abundance: .
v_gene: TRBV7-3
d_gene: .
CDR3aa: CASSLTSGAYNEQFF
CDR3nt: TGTGCCAGCAGCTTAACTAGCGGAGCTTACAATGAGCAGTTCTTC